This is a list of T cell receptor beta chains from one sample in a study of shared clonotypes between healthy human individuals. Profiled with immunoSEQ multiplex PCR; TCRdb holds only in-frame clones, not every one. The sample has hundreds of thousands of clones, 70% to 80% seen once; the top ten hold around 12%. Sequencing used PBMCs. These receptors originate from a middle-aged woman in good health. Some clones in this sample may be carry-over from other donors' samples. Both conserved end residues are part of each CDR3. D genes are given only for firm matches. Rows give clone size only sometimes, using once, few, many, or a class for an expanded clone.

>TRBD1|TRBJ2-1|NA|TRBV27
TGTGCCAGCAGAAGACAGGGGTACAATGAGCAGTTCTTC
CASRRQGYNEQFF
>NA|TRBJ2-7|NA|TRBV28
TGTGCCACCTGTACCATCGGAGATGTGCAGTACTTC
CATCTIGDVQYF
>TRBD1|TRBJ1-5|NA|TRBV2
TGTGCCAGCAGCATTGGACAGGAGAATCAGCCCCAGCATTTT
CASSIGQENQPQHF
>TRBD2|TRBJ2-1|NA|TRBV7-9
TGTGCCAGCAGCTCCAGGACTAGCGGGATAGATGAGCAGTTCTTC
CASSSRTSGIDEQFF
>TRBD1|TRBJ1-1|few|TRBV20-1
TGCAGTGCTAGACCAACAGGGGTAGCTTTCTTT
CSARPTGVAFF
>TRBD2|TRBJ2-7|NA|TRBV27
TGTGCCAGCAGTTTAGCCGGACTAGCGGGAGGGCCGAGCTCCTACGAGCAGTACTTC
CASSLAGLAGGPSSYEQYF
>TRBD2|TRBJ2-2|NA|TRBV11-2
TGTGCCAGCAGCTTCGGACTAGCTAACACCGGGGAGCTGTTTTTT
CASSFGLANTGELFF
>TRBD1|TRBJ1-2|NA|TRBV6-5
TGTGCCAGCAGTTACGAAAGACAGGGGGCCCACTATGGCTACACCTTC
CASSYERQGAHYGYTF
>TRBD2|TRBJ2-7|NA|TRBV4-2
TGTGCCAGCAGCCAGGGACTAGCGGGAGTCTACGAGCAGTACTTC
CASSQGLAGVYEQYF
>NA|TRBJ1-6|NA|TRBV6-5
TGTGCCAGCATTTCACTCAGGAATAATTCACCCCTCCACTTT
CASISLRNNSPLHF
>NA|TRBJ2-2|NA|TRBV9
TGTGCCAGCAGCTCACAGACAGAGAACACCGGGGAGCTGTTTTTT
CASSSQTENTGELFF
>NA|TRBJ1-4|once|TRBV9
TGTGCCAGCAGCGTAGGGGGGGTCGATGAAAAACTGTTTTTT
CASSVGGVDEKLFF
>NA|TRBJ1-1|NA|TRBV7-9
TGTGCCAGCAGCTCCAGGTGGGTCCAGGGACGGAACACTGAAGCTTTCTTT
CASSSRWVQGRNTEAFF
>NA|TRBJ2-1|NA|TRBV18
TGTGCCAGCTCACAATCCCAGGACCCCTCCTACAATGAGCAGTTCTTC
CASSQSQDPSYNEQFF
>NA|TRBJ2-2|NA|TRBV7-3
TGTGCCAGCAGCTTAACGGTGGGAAACACCGGGGAGCTGTTTTTT
CASSLTVGNTGELFF
>NA|TRBJ1-2|NA|TRBV6-1
TGTGCCAGCAGTGAAAGGGCCACCGGCGGCTACACCTTC
CASSERATGGYTF
>TRBD1|TRBJ2-5|NA|TRBV5-1
TGCGCCAGCAGCTCCGGACAGGGGTTAGCGCAAGAGACCCAGTACTTC
CASSSGQGLAQETQYF
>NA|TRBJ1-1|NA|TRBV5-1
TGCGCCAGCAGCTTGGCCGGGGGTCAGATTAACACTGAAGCTTTCTTT
CASSLAGGQINTEAFF
>NA|TRBJ2-7|NA|TRBV5-1
TGCGCCAGCAGCTCCGGGAGAATGGTCTACGAGCAGTACTTC
CASSSGRMVYEQYF
>TRBD2|TRBJ2-2|NA|TRBV6-1
TGTGCCAGCAGTGCCTTAGCGGGAGGGAACACCGGGGAGCTGTTTTTT
CASSALAGGNTGELFF
>NA|TRBJ2-3|NA|TRBV27
TGTGCCAGCAGTTTATTGCTCCGACAGGGACTCAGCACAGATACGCAGTATTTT
CASSLLLRQGLSTDTQYF
>TRBD2|TRBJ2-7|once|TRBV13
TGTGCCAGCAGCCCACGTCGACTAGCGGGAGCCGACGAGCAGTACTTC
CASSPRRLAGADEQYF
>NA|TRBJ1-5|NA|TRBV7-8
TGTGCCAGCAGCTTAGGCCGGGATCAGCCCCAGCATTTT
CASSLGRDQPQHF
>NA|TRBJ2-3|NA|TRBV7-2
TGTGCCAGCAGCTTAATCGATACAGATACGCAGTATTTT
CASSLIDTDTQYF
>NA|TRBJ2-7|NA|TRBV7-9
TGTGCCAGCAGCTTTGTTGAGGGGGGCTACGAGCAGTACTTC
CASSFVEGGYEQYF